This paragraph covers one TCR beta chain sequence. Its antigen is currently not known. No base qualities exist here, and no much larger clone lies one base off it. This specimen comes from a study of control samples from healthy donors and cancer patients (dated by TCRdb to the early 2020s). The library relied on the immunoSEQ multiplex PCR assay. Sourced from immuneACCESS, this table was stored by TCRdb with only in-frame sequences that have V and J called. A share of the clones is absent; for the studies checked, an unresolved V gene accounts for under half, and the remainder has no known explanation. Here the sample has approximately 150,000 clones; about 95% occur a single time. The ten largest clones capture 14% of the sample. CDR3 length: 15 amino acids, cysteine to phenylalanine. CDR3 DNA is the only sequence kept; it has 45 bases, read in frame from the first base. The germline V gene (reference sequence) yields SGHNT for CDR1 and YYREEE for CDR2. Germline trimming: 4 bases from V, 4 bases from J; junction bases outside gene matches: 9.

The rearranged segments are TRBV5-4 and TRBJ2-7; 9 bases in between match TRBD1. Sequenced: PBMCs. The TCR comes from a man in his fifties or sixties with colorectal cancer. The CDR3 region: CASSDRQGVRYEQYF. The DNA sequence is TGTGCCAGCAGCGATCGACAGGGGGTAAGATACGAGCAGTACTTC. Full variable domain (CDR3 extended with the reference TRBV5-4 and TRBJ2-7 proteins): ETGVTQSPTHLIKTRGQQVTLRCSSQSGHNTVSWYQQALGQGPQFIFQYYREEENGRGNFPPRFSGLQFPNYSSELNVNALELDDSALYLCASSDRQGVRYEQYFGPGTRLTVT.